Listed below are T cell receptor beta chains from one sample, sequenced in a study of blood T cell repertoires in COVID-19. Clones were read by immunoSEQ multiplex PCR, and TCRdb kept only the in-frame ones, dropping some. The sample consists of about 78,000 clones, roughly 91% of them appearing once. Source material: peripheral blood. Every receptor here comes from a woman aged 50 to 65 in a cohort sampled during active COVID-19. CDR3s include the opening cysteine and the closing phenylalanine or tryptophan. D genes are given only for firm matches. The listing skips clone size in some rows; elsewhere it reads once, few, many or a size class.

j_call clone_size d_call v_call cdr3_aa cdr3_nt
TRBJ1-2 . TRBD1 TRBV25-1 CASSVRQGQAPYGYTF TGTGCCAGCAGTGTACGACAGGGGCAAGCCCCCTATGGCTACACCTTC
TRBJ2-3 . TRBD2 TRBV6-6 CASSPLPGTSGGRSYTQYF TGTGCCAGCAGTCCCCTTCCCGGGACTAGCGGGGGCCGAAGCTATACGCAGTATTTT
TRBJ2-7 . . TRBV11-2 CASSLVRRAYEQYF TGTGCCAGCAGCTTAGTCCGCAGGGCCTACGAGCAGTACTTC
TRBJ1-2 . TRBD1 TRBV7-9 CASSLQGASGYTF TGTGCCAGCAGCTTACAGGGGGCGTCCGGCTACACCTTC
TRBJ1-2 . . TRBV30 CAWSVPYSRGYTF TGTGCCTGGAGTGTTCCTTACAGTCGGGGCTACACCTTC
TRBJ1-2 . TRBD1 TRBV10-3 CAISRGTGDGYTF TGTGCCATCAGTAGGGGGACAGGGGATGGCTACACCTTC
TRBJ1-6 . . TRBV7-3 CASSLMSSYNSPLHF TGTGCCAGCAGCTTGATGAGCTCCTATAATTCACCCCTCCACTTT
TRBJ2-7 . . TRBV15 CATSRGGTAYEQYF TGTGCCACCAGCAGAGGGGGGACTGCCTACGAGCAGTACTTC
TRBJ2-1 . TRBD1 TRBV7-3 CASSLGPGQGAREQFF TGTGCCAGCAGCTTAGGGCCGGGACAGGGGGCACGTGAGCAGTTCTTC
TRBJ1-1 . . TRBV6-5 CASSIARGHEAFF TGTGCCAGCAGTATAGCCAGGGGCCACGAAGCTTTCTTT
TRBJ1-1 . . TRBV20-1 CGWGGRTEAFF TGCGGCTGGGGGGGTCGCACTGAAGCTTTCTTT
TRBJ2-3 . . TRBV5-4 CASSSREYTDTQYF TGTGCCAGCAGCTCTCGGGAGTACACAGATACGCAGTATTTT
TRBJ2-7 . TRBD2 TRBV29-1 CSVEGGSFYEQYF TGCAGCGTTGAAGGCGGGAGCTTCTACGAGCAGTACTTC
TRBJ2-2 few TRBD1 TRBV5-1 CASSLGGWGTGELFF TGCGCCAGCAGCTTAGGGGGCTGGGGCACCGGGGAGCTGTTTTTT
TRBJ1-2 . . TRBV28 CASSLGADSNYGYTF TGTGCCAGCAGTTTGGGGGCTGATTCTAACTATGGCTACACCTTC
TRBJ2-4 . . TRBV6-5 CASTSLSKNIQYF TGTGCCAGCACCAGTTTATCCAAAAACATTCAGTACTTC
TRBJ2-3 . TRBD2 TRBV15 CATSLGGEIDTQYF TGTGCCACCAGCCTGGGAGGGGAAATAGATACGCAGTATTTT
TRBJ2-1 . . TRBV29-1 CSVRLTGSWASYNEQFF TGCAGCGTGCGGCTGACAGGTTCCTGGGCCTCCTACAATGAGCAGTTCTTC
TRBJ2-1 . TRBD2 TRBV30 CAWSGASGYGEQFF TGTGCCTGGAGTGGAGCTAGCGGGTACGGTGAGCAGTTCTTC
TRBJ2-7 . . TRBV9 CASGTLAYEQYF TGTGCCAGCGGGACATTAGCCTACGAGCAGTACTTC
TRBJ1-4 . . TRBV7-9 CASSPRGGENEKLFF TGTGCCAGCAGCCCCCGCGGGGGGGAGAATGAAAAACTGTTTTTT
TRBJ1-6 . . TRBV27 CASSLEYNSPLHF TGTGCCAGCAGTTTAGAGTATAATTCACCCCTCCACTTT
TRBJ1-1 . . TRBV4-1 CASSQDLGRVGTEAFF TGCGCCAGCAGCCAAGATCTGGGGAGGGTGGGGACTGAAGCTTTCTTT
TRBJ2-4 . . TRBV4-2 CASSQEPRYGRGSKNIQYF TGTGCCAGCAGCCAAGAACCCCGGTACGGCAGGGGATCTAAAAACATTCAGTACTTC
TRBJ1-1 . . TRBV2 CASSVAAASSNTEAFF TGTGCCAGCAGTGTCGCGGCGGCAAGCTCGAACACTGAAGCTTTCTTT
TRBJ2-1 . . TRBV29-1 CSVSKASEQFF TGCAGCGTGTCCAAAGCAAGTGAGCAGTTCTTC
TRBJ1-4 . . TRBV19 CASKGGEKLFF TGTGCCAGTAAGGGAGGGGAAAAACTGTTTTTT
TRBJ1-6 . TRBD1 TRBV28 CASSLGQFRNSPLHF TGTGCCAGCAGTTTGGGACAGTTCCGAAATTCACCCCTCCACTTT
TRBJ2-7 few . TRBV6-2/TRBV6-3 CASSYSKTGRYEQYF TGTGCCAGCAGTTACTCGAAAACAGGGCGTTACGAGCAGTACTTC
TRBJ2-3 . . TRBV12-5 CASGNTEADTQYF TGTGCTAGTGGTAACACAGAAGCAGATACGCAGTATTTT
TRBJ2-3 . TRBD2 TRBV4-1 CASSQDPGLAGDPSTDTQYF TGCGCCAGCAGCCAAGATCCAGGACTAGCGGGGGACCCTAGCACAGATACGCAGTATTTT
TRBJ2-1 . . TRBV28 CASTWVTGYNEQFF TGTGCCAGCACTTGGGTGACAGGCTACAATGAGCAGTTCTTC
TRBJ2-1 . TRBD2 TRBV30 CAWSVLAGVEEQFF TGTGCCTGGAGTGTACTAGCGGGAGTAGAGGAGCAGTTCTTC
TRBJ2-7 . . TRBV7-9 CASIESSSYEQYF TGTGCCAGCATCGAGTCGAGCTCCTACGAGCAGTACTTC
TRBJ2-7 . . TRBV6-5 CASVGWGGEQYF TGTGCCAGCGTGGGCTGGGGAGGCGAGCAGTACTTC
TRBJ2-7 . . TRBV28 CASSLGGEQYF TGTGCCAGCAGTTTAGGAGGGGAGCAGTACTTC
TRBJ1-2 once . TRBV28 CASSPPLRYGYTF TGTGCCAGCAGCCCCCCCCTTCGGTATGGCTACACCTTC
TRBJ1-1 . TRBD1 TRBV27 CASSPSVGQVNTEAFF TGTGCCAGCAGTCCGTCTGTGGGACAGGTAAACACTGAAGCTTTCTTT
TRBJ2-7 . TRBD2 TRBV30 CAWSLGLEWQGGDEQYF TGTGCCTGGAGCCTCGGACTAGAATGGCAAGGAGGAGACGAGCAGTACTTC
TRBJ2-2 . TRBD2 TRBV5-1 CASSPTSGRALVWAGELFF TGCGCCAGCAGCCCGACTAGCGGGAGGGCCCTCGTGTGGGCCGGGGAGCTGTTTTTT
TRBJ2-3 . . TRBV5-1 CASSFPGSTDTQYF TGCGCCAGCAGCTTCCCAGGAAGCACAGATACGCAGTATTTT
TRBJ2-7 . . TRBV5-1 CASSLGPAGPSHEQYF TGCGCCAGCAGCTTGGGGCCAGCGGGCCCAAGCCACGAGCAGTACTTC
TRBJ1-1 . . TRBV19 CASNLRGNTEAFF TGTGCCAGTAATTTACGGGGGAACACTGAAGCTTTCTTT
TRBJ2-1 . TRBD2 TRBV27 CASSLWTSGRAGYNEQFF TGTGCCAGCAGTTTGTGGACTAGCGGGAGGGCCGGTTACAATGAGCAGTTCTTC